Below, 21 T cell receptor beta chains from the same sample are listed, as sequenced in a study of shared clonotypes between healthy human individuals (TCRdb year 2020). The protocol used for the library was the immunoSEQ multiplex PCR assay. In TCRdb, the immuneACCESS table is reduced to in-frame sequences with V and J assigned. These tables do not hold every clone; where another copy was compared, an unresolved V gene accounts for under half, and the others remain unexplained. The sample table holds about 490,000 clones, of which 79% were seen once. More than 10% of the sample comes from the top ten. Sequencing was done on a sample of PBMCs. Every receptor here comes from a woman in her thirties or forties in good health. Some clones in this sample may be carry-over from other donors' samples.

The chain has TRBV9 and TRBJ2-1; D gene uncertain. Germline V gene lookup returns CDR1 SGDLS and CDR2 YYNGEE. Trimming removed 4 bases at V and 0 bases at J, with 14 bases between. The CDR3 consists of 16 residues. The CDR3 protein is CASSLSGEVSYNEQFF. The CDR3 nucleotides read TGTGCCAGCAGCCTCAGTGGGGAAGTCTCCTACAATGAGCAGTTCTTC.

This clone was observed a handful of times. The V and J genes are TRBV5-1 and TRBJ1-2; D gene unclear. From germline, CDR1 is SGHRS and CDR2 YFSETQ. The CDR3 totals 14 residues. Trimming took 2 bases from V and 4 from J, leaving 12 bases between them. The CDR3 DNA reads as TGCGCCAGCAGCTTCAACCCGGACGGCTATGGCTACACCTTC. Protein sequence: CASSFNPDGYGYTF. Full variable domain (rest looked up from reference TRBV5-1 and TRBJ1-2): KAGVTQTPRYLIKTRGQQVTLSCSPISGHRSVSWYQQTPGQGLQFLFEYFSETQRNKGNFPGRFSGRQFSNSRSEMNVSTLELGDSALYLCASSFNPDGYGYTFGSGTRLTVV.

The J gene is TRBJ2-7, the V gene TRBV28; tentative D call: TRBD1 (6 bases). This CDR3 spans 13 amino acids. Deletions cut 10 bases from V and 0 bases from J, with 13 bases between. Germline V CDR1 and CDR2: MDHEN, SYDVKM. The CDR3 is CATRTELSYEQYF. The CDR3 nucleotides read TGTGCCACCAGGACAGAGCTCTCCTACGAGCAGTACTTC.

V usage is TRBV11-3 and J usage is TRBJ2-2, with 10 bases identical to TRBD2. The V and J ends lost 4 bases and 5 bases, in that order; junction bases with no gene match: 7. Germline V gives CDR1 SGHNT, CDR2 YENEEA. The CDR3 runs 16 residues. DNA of the CDR3: TGTGCCAGCAGCTCCGGACTAGCGGAGGGGACCGGGGAGCTGTTTTTT. This translates into CASSSGLAEGTGELFF.

This chain connects TRBV7-9 to TRBJ2-7; 11 bases match TRBD2. The CDR3 has 18 residues. Germline trimming cut 5 bases from V and 4 bases from J; bases unmatched to any gene: 16. Germline CDR1 is SEHNR and CDR2 is FQNEAQ (reference sequence). The chain's CDR3 is CASSPRTSTSGKAYEQYF. The CDR3 nucleotides are TGTGCCAGCAGCCCTCGGACGTCGACTAGCGGGAAGGCTTACGAGCAGTACTTC.

The rearrangement uses TRBV6-5 and TRBJ1-1; no clear D gene. The V end lost 8 bases, the J end lost 4 bases, and 20 bases lay between the germline ends. This CDR3 contains 15 residues. Per germline, CDR1 MNHEY and CDR2 SVGAGI. CDR3 bases: TGTGCCAGCCATCGGGGTTTGATGTTCTTCACTGAAGCTTTCTTT. Its translation: CASHRGLMFFTEAFF.

The J gene is TRBJ2-5, the V gene TRBV7-2; TRBD1 matches at 8 bases. CDR3 length: 15 residues. V trimming: 8 bases; J trimming: 5 bases; junction bases outside the gene matches: 13. CDR1 is SGHTA and CDR2 is FQGNSA in the germline V gene. CDR3 in DNA: TGTGCCAGCTCGGGACAGGTTGGGTTTGGGGAGACCCAGTACTTC. It translates to CASSGQVGFGETQYF.

This clone came up once. The chain is built from TRBV7-3 and TRBJ2-1; 11 bases map to TRBD2. This CDR3 contains 17 residues. Germline assignment: CDR1 SGHTA and CDR2 FQGTGA. The V segment lost 5 bases and the J segment 10 bases; nucleotides outside the gene matches: 16. CDR3 residues: CASSPPGIAGGPKEQFF. CDR3 DNA: TGTGCCAGCAGCCCCCCGGGAATAGCGGGAGGGCCTAAGGAGCAGTTCTTC. Full variable domain (outside the CDR3, taken from reference TRBV7-3 and TRBJ2-1): GAGVSQTPSNKVTEKGKYVELRCDPISGHTALYWYRQSLGQGPEFLIYFQGTGAADDSGLPNDRFFAVRPEGSVSTLKIQRTERGDSAVYLCASSPPGIAGGPKEQFFGPGTRLTVL.

The V gene is TRBV9, the J gene TRBJ2-2, with 7 nucleotides matching TRBD1. Germline V gives CDR1 SGDLS, CDR2 YYNGEE. Trimming at V came to 0 bases and at J to 2 bases, leaving 4 bases not matched to a gene. The CDR3 loop spans 16 amino acids. CDR3 residues: CASSVVGTVNTGELFF. In nucleotides, the CDR3 is TGTGCCAGCAGCGTAGTTGGGACAGTAAACACCGGGGAGCTGTTTTTT.

This chain joins TRBV6-6 and TRBJ1-1, with D possibly TRBD1 on 5 matching bases. With 6 bases removed from V and 3 bases from J, the gap between germline ends came to 11 bases. The CDR3 has 13 amino acids. Germline assignment: CDR1 MNHNY and CDR2 SVGAGI (reference sequence). The CDR3: CASRPTGDTEAFF. Written as DNA, the CDR3 is TGTGCCAGCAGACCTACAGGAGACACTGAAGCTTTCTTT.

This clone was detected once. The genes are TRBV5-4 and TRBJ1-2, with 8 positions matching TRBD1. Germline CDR1 is SGHNT and CDR2 is YYREEE (reference sequence). The trim removed 4 bases at V and 4 bases at J, leaving 6 bases unmatched. This CDR3 is 14 amino acids long. Here the CDR3 reads CASSVDRGGYGYTF. In DNA, the CDR3 is TGTGCCAGCAGCGTCGACAGGGGAGGCTATGGCTACACCTTC.

The gene calls are TRBV25-1 and TRBJ1-4; D unresolved. This CDR3 has 14 amino acids. CDR1 is MGHDK, CDR2 SYGVNS, per germline. Between the trimmed V and J ends, which lost 1 base and 11 bases, there was a span of 14 bases. CDR3 nucleotides: TGTGCCAGCAGTGAATCGGAGCTCGAACGTAAACTGTTTTTT. Translation gives CASSESELERKLFF.

This chain links TRBV7-9 with TRBJ2-1; 10 bases are shared with TRBD1. There are 15 residues in the CDR3. CDR1 is SEHNR, CDR2 FQNEAQ, per germline (reference sequence). The junction had 5 bases not matched to a gene; V was cut back by 5 bases and J by 4 bases. The DNA of the CDR3 is TGTGCCAGCAGCCTGGCGGGACAGGGGTACAATGAGCAGTTCTTC. Amino acids: CASSLAGQGYNEQFF. Supplemented by reference TRBV7-9 and TRBJ2-1, the full variable domain reads DTGVSQNPRHKITKRGQNVTFRCDPISEHNRLYWYRQTLGQGPEFLTYFQNEAQLEKSRLLSDRFSAERPKGSFSTLEIQRTEQGDSAMYLCASSLAGQGYNEQFFGPGTRLTVL.

This clone was picked up many times. The chain couples TRBV4-3 to TRBJ1-4, with TRBD1 as a possible D gene (5 bases). Germline CDR1 is LGHNA and CDR2 is YSLEER. V lost 0 bases and J 8 bases, leaving 10 bases between the germline ends. There are 14 residues in the CDR3. The CDR3 DNA reads as TGCGCCAGCAGCCAAGATAGCGGGGACGAAAAACTGTTTTTT. The encoded protein is CASSQDSGDEKLFF.

This chain uses TRBV11-3 with TRBJ2-2; D may correspond to TRBD1 or TRBD2 (5 bases each). V dropped 5 bases and J dropped 2 bases, with 12 bases sitting between them. This CDR3 spans 15 amino acids. Germline values: CDR1 SGHNT, CDR2 YENEEA. The CDR3 bases are TGTGCCAGCAGCCCCGGGACGGCTAACACCGGGGAGCTGTTTTTT. This encodes CASSPGTANTGELFF.

As regards this clone: The sample holds other DNA sequences that translate to the same CDR3. This chain connects TRBV7-9 to TRBJ2-3; D is unresolved. This CDR3 has 12 amino acids. Germline CDR1 is SEHNR and CDR2 is FQNEAQ (reference sequence). The V end was cut by 2 bases, the J end by 0 bases, with 0 bases between. The CDR3: CASSLSTDTQYF. The CDR3 DNA reads as TGTGCCAGCAGCTTAAGCACAGATACGCAGTATTTT.

The V and J genes are TRBV27 and TRBJ2-3, with TRBD2 matching over 10 bases. The V segment lost 5 bases and the J segment 5 bases; nucleotides outside the gene matches: 16. The length of the CDR3 is 18 residues. Per germline, CDR1 MNHEY and CDR2 SMNVEV (reference sequence). DNA for the CDR3: TGTGCCAGCAGTGCCCTCCCCCCGGGACTAGCGACTGTAGATACGCAGTATTTT. Residues: CASSALPPGLATVDTQYF.

The chain uses TRBV7-3 and TRBJ2-3; D remains unclear. Deletions cut 5 bases from V and 6 bases from J, with 12 bases between. CDR3 size: 13 residues. Germline values: CDR1 SGHTA, CDR2 FQGTGA. In nucleotides, the CDR3 is TGTGCCAGCAGCCCGTCTCAAGGGGATACGCAGTATTTT. It encodes CASSPSQGDTQYF.

A single count supports this clone. CDR3 nucleotides: TGCGCCAGCACCGATCAGACCACCTCAAGGGGAAACACCATATATTTT. Translated: CASTDQTTSRGNTIYF. The chain has TRBV10-2 and TRBJ1-3; no definite D call. The germline V gene encodes CDR1 WSHSY and CDR2 SAAADI. V gave up 7 bases and J gave up 4 bases, with 20 bases separating them. The CDR3 extends over 16 amino acids.

The V call is TRBV28, the J call TRBJ2-1; D perhaps matches TRBD1 (5 bases). Between the trimmed V and J ends, which lost 3 bases and 10 bases, there was a span of 10 bases. Per the germline V gene, CDR1 is MDHEN and CDR2 is SYDVKM. The CDR3 has 12 residues. The CDR3 nucleotides are TGTGCCAGCAGTTTTCCAGGGAAAGAGCAGTTCTTC. It translates to CASSFPGKEQFF.

The J gene is TRBJ2-2, the V gene TRBV4-1; no clear D gene. Germline CDR1 and CDR2: MGHRA and YSYEKL. Between the trimmed V and J ends, which lost 1 base and 7 bases, there was a span of 4 bases. This CDR3 region has 12 residues. In DNA, the CDR3 is TGCGCCAGCAGCCAAGGGGGCGGGGAGCTGTTTTTT. Translating it yields CASSQGGGELFF.